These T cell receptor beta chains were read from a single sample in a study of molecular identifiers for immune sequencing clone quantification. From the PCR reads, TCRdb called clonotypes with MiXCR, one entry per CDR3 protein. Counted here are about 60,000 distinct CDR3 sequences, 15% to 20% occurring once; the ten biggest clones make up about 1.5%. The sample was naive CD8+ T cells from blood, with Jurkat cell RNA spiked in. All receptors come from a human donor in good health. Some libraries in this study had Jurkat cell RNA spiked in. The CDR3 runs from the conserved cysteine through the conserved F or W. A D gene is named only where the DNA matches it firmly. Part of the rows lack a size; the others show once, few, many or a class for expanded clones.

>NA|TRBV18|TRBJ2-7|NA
CANSPTTSYERYF
TGTGCCAACTCACCCACAACTAGCTACGAGCGGTACTTC
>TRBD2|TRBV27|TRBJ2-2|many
CASSRLAKNTGELFF
TGTGCCAGCAGTCGACTAGCGAAGAACACCGGGGAGCTGTTTTTT
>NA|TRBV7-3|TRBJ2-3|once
CASSLWVGTDTRYF
TGTGCCAGCAGCCTCTGGGTTGGCACAGATACGCGGTATTTT
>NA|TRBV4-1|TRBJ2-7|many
CASSDDGLSYEQYF
TGCGCCAGCAGCGACGACGGACTCTCCTACGAGCAGTACTTC
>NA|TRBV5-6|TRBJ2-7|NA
CASSSVAEEQYF
TGTGCCAGCAGCTCGGTTGCAGAAGAGCAGTACTTC
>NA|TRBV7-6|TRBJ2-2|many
CASSSGDGTGELFF
TGTGCCAGCAGTTCCGGGGACGGCACCGGGGAGCTGTTTTTT
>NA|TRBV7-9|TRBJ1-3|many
CASSLGPGGAGNTIYF
TGTGCCAGCAGCTTAGGGCCTGGAGGCGCTGGAAACACCATATATTTT
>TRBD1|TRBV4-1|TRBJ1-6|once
CAGSQDRPGGFRSPLHF
TGCGCCGGCAGCCAAGATCGCCCAGGGGGCTTTCGTTCACCCCTCCACTTT
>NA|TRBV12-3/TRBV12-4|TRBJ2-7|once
CASSLLGGEQYF
TGTGCCAGCAGTTTATTAGGCGGCGAGCAGTACTTC
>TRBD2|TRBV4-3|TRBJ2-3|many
CASSPGETSGTDTQYF
TGCGCCAGCAGCCCGGGGGAGACTAGCGGGACAGATACGCAGTATTTT
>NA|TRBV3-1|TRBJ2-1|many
CASSQEWGTGQFF
TGTGCCAGCAGCCAAGAATGGGGAACGGGGCAGTTCTTC
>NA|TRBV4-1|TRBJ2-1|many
CASSQGSSYNEQFF
TGCGCCAGCAGCCAAGGATCATCTTACAATGAGCAGTTCTTC
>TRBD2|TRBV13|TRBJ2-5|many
CASSSLGLADPQETQYF
TGTGCCAGCAGCTCCCTCGGGCTAGCGGACCCTCAAGAGACCCAGTACTTC
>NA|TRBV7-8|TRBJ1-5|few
CASSLAGINQPQHF
TGTGCCAGCAGCTTAGCAGGGATCAATCAGCCCCAGCATTTT
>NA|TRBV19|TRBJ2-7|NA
CASSIADRPYEQYF
TGTGCCAGTAGTATTGCGGACAGACCCTACGAGCAGTACTTC
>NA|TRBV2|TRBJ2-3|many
CASNSPDVADTQYF
TGTGCCAGCAATAGCCCGGATGTCGCAGATACGCAGTATTTT
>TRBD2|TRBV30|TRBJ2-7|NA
CAWSAGLAVYEQYF
TGTGCCTGGAGTGCCGGACTAGCGGTCTACGAGCAGTACTTC
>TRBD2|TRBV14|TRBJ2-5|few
CASSPPGGQWGTQYF
TGTGCCAGCAGCCCGCCGGGGGGTCAGTGGGGGACCCAGTACTTC
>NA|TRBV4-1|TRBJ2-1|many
CASSQGARGDEQFF
TGCGCCAGCAGCCAAGGTGCTAGAGGGGATGAGCAGTTCTTC
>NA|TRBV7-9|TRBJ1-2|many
CASSLGQLYGYTF
TGTGCCAGCAGCTTAGGACAACTCTATGGCTACACCTTC
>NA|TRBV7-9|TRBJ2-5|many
CASVPEAWGQETQYF
TGTGCCAGCGTCCCGGAAGCCTGGGGCCAAGAGACCCAGTACTTC
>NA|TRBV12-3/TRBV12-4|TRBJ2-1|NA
CASSSSPGLDEQFF
TGTGCCAGCAGCTCCTCCCCAGGGCTGGATGAGCAGTTCTTC
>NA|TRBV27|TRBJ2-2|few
CASRLVGPGELFF
TGTGCCAGCAGGCTTGTGGGTCCCGGGGAGCTGTTTTTT
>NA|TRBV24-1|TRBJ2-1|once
CATSDPDSNEQFF
TGTGCCACCAGTGACCCCGATAGTAATGAGCAGTTCTTC
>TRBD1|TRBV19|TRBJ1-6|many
CASNQQGGNSPLHF
TGTGCCAGTAATCAACAGGGGGGGAATTCACCCCTCCACTTT
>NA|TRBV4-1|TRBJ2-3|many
CASSQDPGLSVPDTQYF
TGCGCCAGCAGCCAAGACCCGGGCCTTAGTGTGCCAGATACGCAGTATTTT
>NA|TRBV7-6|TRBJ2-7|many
CASSLALNPPSSGEQYF
TGTGCCAGCAGCTTAGCACTAAACCCTCCGAGTTCTGGCGAGCAGTACTTC
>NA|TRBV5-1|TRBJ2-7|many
CASSLGAGTYEQYF
TGCGCCAGCAGCTTGGGGGCAGGTACCTACGAGCAGTACTTC
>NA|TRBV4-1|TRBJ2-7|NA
CASSPGDNSYEQYF
TGCGCCAGCAGCCCCGGGGACAACTCCTACGAGCAGTACTTC
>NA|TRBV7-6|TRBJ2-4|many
CASSLEVGSLAKNIQYF
TGTGCCAGCAGCTTAGAGGTTGGCAGTCTAGCCAAAAACATTCAGTACTTC
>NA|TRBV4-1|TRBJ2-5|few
CASSPQPFQETQYF
TGCGCCAGCAGCCCTCAACCGTTCCAAGAGACCCAGTACTTC
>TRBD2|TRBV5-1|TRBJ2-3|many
CASSLYPGPRAGPAAGGPDTQYF
TGCGCCAGCAGCTTGTATCCGGGACCGAGAGCTGGTCCCGCAGCGGGAGGGCCTGATACGCAGTATTTT
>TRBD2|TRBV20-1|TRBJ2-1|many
CSARDLGLATTYNEQFF
TGCAGTGCTAGAGACTTGGGACTAGCGACAACCTACAATGAGCAGTTCTTC
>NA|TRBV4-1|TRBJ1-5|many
CASSQVGDQPQHF
TGCGCCAGCAGCCAAGTAGGGGATCAGCCCCAGCATTTT
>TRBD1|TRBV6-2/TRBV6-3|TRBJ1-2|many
CASSSTGGAYGYTF
TGTGCCAGCAGTTCGACAGGGGGCGCGTATGGCTACACCTTC
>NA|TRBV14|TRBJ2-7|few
CASSHTGTTYEQYF
TGTGCCAGCAGCCACACCGGGACAACTTACGAGCAGTACTTC